These T cell receptor beta chains were read from a single sample in a study of cytomegalovirus exposure and HLA in healthy donors. TCRdb's table, derived via immunoSEQ multiplex PCR, lists solely in-frame clones and lacks some. The sample has some 200,000 clones, roughly three quarters seen once. Material for sequencing was PBMCs. These receptor sequences come from a man aged 50 to 59 in good health and CMV-seronegative. Both conserved end residues are part of each CDR3. A D gene is named only where the DNA matches it firmly. The size of a clone is reported for some rows only, either as once, few or many, or as a class for expanded clones.

D	size	J	V	DNA	CDR3
TRBD1	.	TRBJ1-2	TRBV6-5	TGTGCCAGCAGTTACGCGTCAGGGGGTGACTATGGCTACACCTTC	CASSYASGGDYGYTF
TRBD1	.	TRBJ2-2	TRBV5-5	TGTGCCAGCAGCTTCAGGGGGCCTAGCACCGGGGAGCTGTTTTTT	CASSFRGPSTGELFF
.	.	TRBJ1-2	TRBV7-3	TGTGCCAGCAGCTTAGCGGGCCCTACTAACTATGGCTACACCTTC	CASSLAGPTNYGYTF
.	.	TRBJ2-1	TRBV5-1	TGCGCCAGCAGCTTGGGTGCGCGGGCCTCCTACAATGAGCAGTTCTTC	CASSLGARASYNEQFF
.	.	TRBJ1-2	TRBV28	TGTGCCAGCAGTTTATCCCTCTATGGCTACACCTTC	CASSLSLYGYTF
TRBD2	.	TRBJ2-2	TRBV19	TGTGCCAGTAGTATATGGGAGGCTAGCGGGAGGTACGGGGAGCTGTTTTTT	CASSIWEASGRYGELFF
.	.	TRBJ1-1	TRBV5-1	TGCGCCAGCAGCTCAGACGGAACAGGGTACACTGAAGCTTTCTTT	CASSSDGTGYTEAFF
.	.	TRBJ2-2	TRBV18	TGTGCCAGCTCAACAACCACAGGGGGGGAATGGGCCGGGGAGCTGTTTTTT	CASSTTTGGEWAGELFF
TRBD1	.	TRBJ2-7	TRBV18	TGTGCCAGCTCACCACCGACAGGGGCAGACGAGCAGTACTTC	CASSPPTGADEQYF
TRBD1	once	TRBJ2-7	TRBV6-4	TGTGCCAGCAGTGGTCCCCGGGACAGGGACCACGAGCAGTACTTC	CASSGPRDRDHEQYF
.	once	TRBJ2-1	TRBV4-2	TGTGCCAGCAGCCCTAGTCAGGGAGGTGAGCAGTTCTTC	CASSPSQGGEQFF
.	.	TRBJ2-3	TRBV28	TGTGCCAGCAGTTTACGCCAGAGCACAGATACGCAGTATTTT	CASSLRQSTDTQYF
.	.	TRBJ1-5	TRBV19	TGTGCCAGTAGTACAGCGCAAAATCAGCCCCAGCATTTT	CASSTAQNQPQHF
.	.	TRBJ1-2	TRBV15	TGTGCCACCAGCAGAGATAGACAGGATCAGGGCTACACCTTC	CATSRDRQDQGYTF
TRBD2	.	TRBJ2-2	TRBV30	TGTGCCTGGAGGGCTATAGCTAGCGGAGGCACCGGGGAGCTGTTTTTT	CAWRAIASGGTGELFF
.	.	TRBJ2-7	TRBV13	TGTGCCAGCAGCCTCCAGACAAGATCCTACGAGCAGTACTTC	CASSLQTRSYEQYF
TRBD1	.	TRBJ2-1	TRBV27	TGTGCCAGTGGGTCAATGGGGGACAGCTCCTACAATGAGCAGTTCTTC	CASGSMGDSSYNEQFF
.	few	TRBJ1-2	TRBV27	TGTGCCAGCAGTTTCGCAGGGGTCAACTATGGCTACACCTTC	CASSFAGVNYGYTF
TRBD1	.	TRBJ2-7	TRBV5-1	TGCGCCAGCAGCCGGGACAGGGGAATTTACGAGCAGTACTTC	CASSRDRGIYEQYF
TRBD1	few	TRBJ1-5	TRBV2	TGTGCCAGCTCAGGGGGCTCCCAGCCCCAGCATTTT	CASSGGSQPQHF
TRBD1	.	TRBJ2-7	TRBV9	TGTGCCAGCAGCGGGCAGGGGGCTCAGCACGAGCAGTACTTC	CASSGQGAQHEQYF
.	once	TRBJ2-1	TRBV6-1	TGTGCCAGCAGTTCGGACTCCAGTGAGCAGTTCTTC	CASSSDSSEQFF